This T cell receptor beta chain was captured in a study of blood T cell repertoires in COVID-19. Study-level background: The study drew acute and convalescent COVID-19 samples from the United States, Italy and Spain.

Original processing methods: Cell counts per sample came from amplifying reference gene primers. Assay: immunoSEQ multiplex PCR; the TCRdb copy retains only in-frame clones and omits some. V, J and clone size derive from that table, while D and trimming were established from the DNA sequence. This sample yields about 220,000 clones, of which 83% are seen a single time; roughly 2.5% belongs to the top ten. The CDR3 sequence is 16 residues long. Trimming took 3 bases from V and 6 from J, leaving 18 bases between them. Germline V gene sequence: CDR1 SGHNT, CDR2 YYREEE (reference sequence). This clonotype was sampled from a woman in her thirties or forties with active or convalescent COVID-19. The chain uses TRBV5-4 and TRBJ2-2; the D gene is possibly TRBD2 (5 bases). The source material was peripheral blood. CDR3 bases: TGTGCCAGCAGCTCGACCTTACTAGGTTCGGCCGGGGAGCTGTTTTTT. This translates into CASSSTLLGSAGELFF.